Shown below are 32 T cell receptor beta chains from a single sample sequenced in a study of T cell responses to AZD1222 COVID-19 vaccine. Measured with immunoSEQ multiplex PCR; TCRdb has only the in-frame clones, and not every one. The sample holds roughly 190,000 clones, roughly 90% seen once. The sample here was peripheral blood, taken 28 days after the second AZD1222 dose. These receptor sequences come from an adult who received the AZD1222 COVID-19 vaccine.

This chain uses TRBV6-9 with TRBJ2-6; weak D call: TRBD2 (6 bases). The CDR3 consists of 18 residues. Germline V lookup: CDR1 MNHGY, CDR2 SVAAGI. With 3 bases removed from V and 3 bases from J, the gap between germline ends came to 18 bases. The CDR3 DNA sequence: TGTGCCAGCAGTTACCAACCGGGAGCCGAACTTGGGGCCAACGTCCTGACTTTC. Its protein is CASSYQPGAELGANVLTF.

The chain joins TRBV11-2 to TRBJ2-7; the match to TRBD2 covers 9 bases. Losses at the gene ends were 3 bases for V and 3 bases for J; bases not matched to a gene: 12. CDR1 is SGHAT, CDR2 FQNNGV, per germline. The CDR3 is 17 residues long. CDR3 in amino acids: CASSLGWTSVSFYEQYF. The CDR3 coding sequence is TGTGCCAGCAGCTTGGGGTGGACTAGCGTGTCATTCTACGAGCAGTACTTC.

The gene calls are TRBV4-2 and TRBJ2-7, with a weak D call TRBD1 (5 bases). Germline loops: CDR1 LGHNA, CDR2 YNFKEQ. CDR3 length: 16 amino acids. V dropped 0 bases and J dropped 2 bases, with 14 bases sitting between them. The CDR3 DNA follows: TGTGCCAGCAGCCAAGATAGGGCAGGGCAACCCTACGAGCAGTACTTC. It specifies CASSQDRAGQPYEQYF.

J is TRBJ1-5 and V is TRBV28, with D maybe TRBD1 (5 bases). The germline V and J ends were trimmed by 6 bases and 1 base, with 10 bases remaining between them. Germline V gives CDR1 MDHEN, CDR2 SYDVKM. CDR3 length: 14 residues. DNA for the CDR3: TGTGCCAGCAGGCGGGGACCGAGCAATCAGCCCCAGCATTTT. Protein product: CASRRGPSNQPQHF.

This clone was seen only a few times. The chain is built from TRBV21-1 and TRBJ2-1; the D call TRBD2 from the table was never checked on the DNA. TRBV21-1 is termed a pseudogene. This CDR3 has 16 amino acids. The CDR3 DNA reads as TGTGCCAGCAGCTCCCCGGGACTAGCGTCTTACAATGAGCAGTTCTTC. Translation gives CASSSPGLASYNEQFF.

The chain links TRBV18 to TRBJ1-5; D is uncertain. CDR1 and CDR2 from the germline V gene are KGHSH and LQKENI. This CDR3 is 13 amino acids long. V lost 2 bases and J lost 6, with 8 bases in between. DNA for the CDR3: TGTGCCAGCTCACCATCGGGCCCTCAGCCCCAGCATTTT. It encodes CASSPSGPQPQHF.

V gene TRBV5-1 combines with J gene TRBJ2-1; TRBD2 is a possible D gene (6 bases). In germline, CDR1 is SGHRS, CDR2 YFSETQ. The CDR3 runs 13 residues. V lost 7 bases, J lost 6 bases, and 14 bases lay in between. CDR3 in amino acids: CASGSGAGNEQFF. As DNA, the CDR3 is TGCGCCAGCGGCTCGGGAGCTGGCAATGAGCAGTTCTTC.

This clone was observed a single time. V gene TRBV5-1 combines with J gene TRBJ2-1; 9 nucleotides match TRBD2. The CDR3 is made up of 16 amino acids. V was pared by 4 bases and J by 8 bases, with 13 bases of the junction left unmatched. The germline V gene has CDR1 SGHRS and CDR2 YFSETQ. The CDR3 reads CASSLLGAGGFYEQFF. The CDR3 region has the DNA TGCGCCAGCAGCCTCCTAGGCGCGGGAGGGTTCTATGAGCAGTTCTTC.

The chain combines TRBV28 with TRBJ1-5; D is perhaps TRBD1 (5 bases). This CDR3 is built from 14 residues. Germline V CDR1 and CDR2: MDHEN, SYDVKM. V lost 5 bases and J lost 3, with 11 bases in between. CDR3 bases: TGTGCCAGCAGTCCGACAGTTCCCAATCAGCCCCAGCATTTT. It specifies CASSPTVPNQPQHF.

V gene TRBV6-5 combines with J gene TRBJ1-5; perhaps TRBD1 as D (5 bases). The CDR3 covers 14 residues. The germline V gene encodes CDR1 MNHEY and CDR2 SVGAGI. V shed 4 bases and J shed 6 bases, with 13 bases lying between them. CDR3 DNA sequence: TGTGCCAGCAGTTTGGGGGTGGGGGTTCAGCCCCAGCATTTT. Amino acids: CASSLGVGVQPQHF.

J is TRBJ2-2 and V is TRBV11-3; D is ambiguous. This CDR3 is built from 16 residues. Looked up from germline, CDR1 is SGHNT and CDR2 is YENEEA. V lost 4 bases to trimming and J lost 2 bases, with 14 bases between them. DNA of the CDR3: TGTGCCAGCAGCTCACCCACCGAACTCAACACCGGGGAGCTGTTTTTT. As protein: CASSSPTELNTGELFF.

The chain joins TRBV28 to TRBJ2-6, with D perhaps TRBD1 (5 bases). The germline gives CDR1 MDHEN, CDR2 SYDVKM. The CDR3 extends over 14 amino acids. The V end lost 6 bases, the J end lost 2 bases, and 8 bases lay between the germline ends. The CDR3 protein is CASRGVAGANVLTF. The CDR3 DNA sequence: TGTGCCAGCAGAGGGGTGGCTGGGGCCAACGTCCTGACTTTC.

The chain employs TRBV2 and TRBJ1-1; the D gene is possibly TRBD1 (5 bases). Between the trimmed V and J ends, which lost 5 bases and 1 base, there was a span of 14 bases. This CDR3 has 15 residues. Germline V CDR1 and CDR2: SNHLY, FYNNEI. The CDR3 coding sequence is TGTGCCAGCAGTTATTATGGTGGGGCGAACACTGAAGCTTTCTTT. It encodes CASSYYGGANTEAFF.

This clone has a handful of counts. This rearrangement joins TRBV6-4 to TRBJ2-3; 11 positions agree with TRBD2. Trimming at V came to 5 bases and at J to 6 bases, leaving 7 bases not matched to a gene. From germline, CDR1 is MRHNA and CDR2 SNTAGT. The CDR3 is made up of 15 amino acids. The DNA for the CDR3 is TGTGCCAGCAGTCTCCTAGCGGGAGGACCCGATACGCAGTATTTT. Its translation: CASSLLAGGPDTQYF.

V and J are TRBV19 and TRBJ2-3; 12 bases are shared with TRBD2. CDR1 is LNHDA, CDR2 SQIVND, per germline (reference sequence). This CDR3 spans 17 amino acids. After removal of 3 bases from V and 2 bases from J, the junction contained 6 bases not matched to a gene. Here the CDR3 reads CASSIVRLAGDTDTQYF. CDR3 bases: TGTGCCAGTAGTATCGTGCGACTAGCGGGAGACACAGATACGCAGTATTTT.

V usage is TRBV29-1 and J usage is TRBJ1-6; D gene uncertain. The CDR3 loop spans 13 amino acids. Germline CDR1 and CDR2: SQVTM and ANQGSEA. Trimming shortened V by 7 bases and J by 7 bases, and 14 bases separated the two germline ends. CDR3 nucleotide sequence: TGCAGCGCTACGTACGGGCGCAATTCACCCCTCCACTTT. Translated: CSATYGRNSPLHF.

The J gene is TRBJ2-1, the V gene TRBV28, with a weak D call TRBD1 (6 bases). From germline, CDR1 is MDHEN and CDR2 SYDVKM. Deletions cut 5 bases from V and 6 bases from J, with 14 bases between. The CDR3 covers 14 residues. The CDR3 protein is CASSLPGQFNEQFF. CDR3 DNA: TGTGCCAGCAGTCTCCCCGGACAGTTCAATGAGCAGTTCTTC.

The V gene is TRBV7-8, the J gene TRBJ2-7; no definite D call. The CDR3 has 11 residues. Germline-derived CDR1 and CDR2 are SGHVS and FQNEAQ. Deletions cut 1 base from V and 9 bases from J, with 7 bases between. CDR3 protein: CASSLGDRQYF. As DNA, the CDR3 is TGTGCCAGCAGCTTAGGGGATCGGCAGTACTTC.

The chain combines TRBV25-1 with TRBJ1-1; the D is unclear. Germline V lookup: CDR1 MGHDK, CDR2 SYGVNS. The ends were cut back, 5 bases at V and 2 bases at J, with 12 bases in the middle. The CDR3 length is 14 residues. Written as DNA, the CDR3 is TGTGCCAGCAGTCCCCTAGCCGGCAACACTGAAGCTTTCTTT. Translating it yields CASSPLAGNTEAFF. Full variable domain (outside the CDR3, taken from reference TRBV25-1 and TRBJ1-1): EADIYQTPRYLVIGTGKKITLECSQTMGHDKMYWYQQDPGMELHLIHYSYGVNSTEKGDLSSESTVSRIRTEHFPLTLESARPSHTSQYLCASSPLAGNTEAFFGQGTRLTVV.

The chain uses TRBV27 and TRBJ1-5; no definite D call. Deletions cut 7 bases from V and 1 base from J, with 5 bases between. Germline values: CDR1 MNHEY, CDR2 SMNVEV (reference sequence). The CDR3 has 12 residues. The CDR3: CASTTSNQPQHF. The CDR3 region has the DNA TGTGCCAGCACGACAAGCAATCAGCCCCAGCATTTT.

A few counts support this clone. V and J are TRBV28 and TRBJ2-7, with D perhaps matching TRBD1 or TRBD2 (5 bases each). The CDR3 length is 14 residues. V lost 7 bases to trimming and J lost 5 bases, with 18 bases between them. The V gene's germline CDR1 is MDHEN and CDR2 SYDVKM. The CDR3 spells CASTLGPYSNEQYF. The CDR3 DNA reads as TGTGCCAGCACCTTGGGACCCTACTCTAACGAGCAGTACTTC. Full variable domain (missing parts from reference TRBV28 and TRBJ2-7): DVKVTQSSRYLVKRTGEKVFLECVQDMDHENMFWYRQDPGLGLRLIYFSYDVKMKEKGDIPEGYSVSREKKERFSLILESASTNQTSMYLCASTLGPYSNEQYFGPGTRLTVT.

This clone was observed once. The CDR3 reads CASRPDKGGSNEKLFF. The CDR3 region has the DNA TGTGCCAGCAGGCCAGATAAGGGTGGGTCTAATGAAAAACTGTTTTTT. The J gene is TRBJ1-4, the V gene TRBV3-1 (or the pseudogene TRBV3-2), with unresolved D. V was cut by 6 bases and J by 3 bases, with 17 bases left in between. The CDR3 has 16 amino acids. Per germline, CDR1 LGHDT and CDR2 YNNKEL (reference sequence).

This chain links TRBV28 with TRBJ2-3, with 11 bases identical to TRBD2. V lost 4 bases to trimming and J lost 4 bases; unmatched junction nucleotides: 7. CDR1 and CDR2 (germline): MDHEN, SYDVKM. CDR3 length: 16 amino acids. The CDR3 DNA is TGTGCCAGCAGTTCGGTAGCGGGAGGGATGGCAGATACGCAGTATTTT. It specifies CASSSVAGGMADTQYF.

This chain joins TRBV2 and TRBJ2-7; 10 positions match TRBD1. The CDR3 is made up of 14 amino acids. The trim removed 5 bases at V and 4 bases at J, leaving 5 bases unmatched. Germline V gives CDR1 SNHLY, CDR2 FYNNEI. The CDR3 sequence: CASSRQGAGYEQYF. DNA of the CDR3: TGTGCCAGCAGTCGACAGGGGGCAGGGTACGAGCAGTACTTC.

The chain combines TRBV19 with TRBJ2-4; TRBD2 might be the D (6 bases). CDR3 length equals 14 residues. The germline gives CDR1 LNHDA, CDR2 SQIVND (reference sequence). V lost 10 bases to trimming and J lost 10 bases, with 23 bases between them. CDR3 DNA: TGTGCCACGACGGCCCTTAGCGGTTCCCTGATTCAGTACTTC. It translates to CATTALSGSLIQYF.

This rearrangement joins TRBV28 to TRBJ2-3, with D uncertain. Trimming left V 5 bases short and J 2 bases short, with 14 bases between. The CDR3 has 15 amino acids. The germline gives CDR1 MDHEN, CDR2 SYDVKM. CDR3 sequence reads: CASSPRSYFTDTQYF. In DNA form, the CDR3 reads TGTGCCAGCAGTCCCCGGTCCTACTTCACAGATACGCAGTATTTT.

The rearrangement joins TRBV6-1 to TRBJ1-5; no clear D gene. In germline, CDR1 is MNHNS, CDR2 SASEGT. The CDR3 is made up of 18 amino acids. The V and J ends lost 2 bases and 0 bases respectively, with 17 bases between them. The CDR3 DNA follows: TGTGCCAGCAGTGAAAGGGCTTGGGCCGGGGATAGCAATCAGCCCCAGCATTTT. Its translation is CASSERAWAGDSNQPQHF.

The chain combines TRBV30 with TRBJ2-6, with unresolved D. The CDR3 consists of 12 residues. The V gene lost 5 bases and the J gene lost 1 base, with 3 bases spanning the gap. Germline CDR1 is GTSNPN and CDR2 is SVGIG (reference sequence). CDR3 sequence reads: CAWVSGANVLTF. DNA for the CDR3: TGTGCCTGGGTGTCTGGGGCCAACGTCCTGACTTTC.

The rearrangement joins TRBV3-1 (or the pseudogene TRBV3-2) to TRBJ2-7; D might be TRBD1 (5 bases). Germline lookup yields CDR1 LGHDT and CDR2 YNNKEL (reference sequence). The CDR3 covers 15 residues. Trimming cost V 4 bases and J 3 bases, with 16 bases left between them. CDR3 region: CASSRTRAGNYEQYF. Written as DNA, the CDR3 is TGTGCCAGCAGCCGGACCCGAGCAGGGAACTACGAGCAGTACTTC.

This chain uses TRBV6-5 with TRBJ2-5, with 7 bases lining up with TRBD1. The germline CDR1 and CDR2 sequences are MNHEY and SVGAGI. The V gene end was trimmed by 2 bases and the J gene end by 3 bases; junction bases not matched to a gene: 0. The CDR3 covers 13 residues. Here the CDR3 DNA reads TGTGCCAGCAGTTACCAGGGGGAAGAGACCCAGTACTTC. This encodes CASSYQGEETQYF.

A single count supports this clone. Sequence at one end of the junction differs from germline and may be a read error. The CDR3 bases are TGTGCTAGCAGCTTAGAAGTAGGGACCGAGCAGTACTTC. This encodes CASSLEVGTEQYF. This chain uses TRBV7-7 with TRBJ2-7; D may be TRBD1 or TRBD2 (5 bases each). This CDR3 contains 13 residues. Germline lookup yields CDR1 SSHAT and CDR2 FNYEAQ (reference sequence).

The rearrangement uses TRBV2 and TRBJ1-5; 7 bases match TRBD1. Germline loops: CDR1 SNHLY, CDR2 FYNNEI. This CDR3 comprises 14 residues. The V and J ends lost 6 bases and 1 base, in that order; junction bases with no gene match: 3. CDR3 in DNA: TGTGCCAGCAGGATGGACAGGAGCAATCAGCCCCAGCATTTT. This codes for CASRMDRSNQPQHF.